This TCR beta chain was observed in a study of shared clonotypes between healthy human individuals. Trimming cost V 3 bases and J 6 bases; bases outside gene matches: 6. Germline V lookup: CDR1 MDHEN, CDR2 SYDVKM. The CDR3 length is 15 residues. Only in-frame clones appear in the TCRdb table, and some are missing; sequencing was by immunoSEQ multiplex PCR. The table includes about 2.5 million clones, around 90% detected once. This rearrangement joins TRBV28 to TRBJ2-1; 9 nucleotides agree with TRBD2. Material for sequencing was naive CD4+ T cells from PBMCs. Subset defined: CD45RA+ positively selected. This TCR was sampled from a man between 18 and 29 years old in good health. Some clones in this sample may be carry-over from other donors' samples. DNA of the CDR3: TGTGCCAGCAGTTTCGGACTAGCGAACGTCAATGAGCAGTTCTTC. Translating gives CASSFGLANVNEQFF. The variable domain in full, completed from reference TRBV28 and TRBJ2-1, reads DVKVTQSSRYLVKRTGEKVFLECVQDMDHENMFWYRQDPGLGLRLIYFSYDVKMKEKGDIPEGYSVSREKKERFSLILESASTNQTSMYLCASSFGLANVNEQFFGPGTRLTVL.